This is a list of T cell receptor beta chains from one sample in a study of blood T cell repertoires in COVID-19. Profiling relied on immunoSEQ multiplex PCR, and the TCRdb table lists in-frame clones only, not all of them. The table lists roughly 140,000 clones, 84% of them singletons. The sample consisted of peripheral blood. These receptors all come from a woman older than 75 in a cohort sampled during active or convalescent COVID-19. CDR3s include the opening cysteine and the closing phenylalanine or tryptophan. A D gene is named only where the DNA matches it firmly. Some rows have no size entry. The others give once, few or many, or a class for an expanded clone.

.	TRBV24-1	TRBD1	TRBJ1-6	TGTGCCACCAGTGATCACTCAATCCCGGGACAGGGGGCGAGCTCCTATAATTCACCCCTCCACTTT	CATSDHSIPGQGASSYNSPLHF
once	TRBV18	TRBD1	TRBJ2-2	TGTGCCAGCTCACCTAGCCAGGGGGCAAGGAAAACCGGGGAGCTGTTTTTT	CASSPSQGARKTGELFF
.	TRBV6-5	TRBD1	TRBJ2-5	TGTGCCAGCAGCAAAGACAGGGGAGTCCAAGAGACCCAGTACTTC	CASSKDRGVQETQYF
.	TRBV5-8	TRBD1	TRBJ1-5	TGTGCCAGCAGCTGGGACAGGGGAACGAATCAGCCCCAGCATTTT	CASSWDRGTNQPQHF
.	TRBV6-1	.	TRBJ1-1	TGTGCCAGCAGTGAAAAACTGATGGGCATGAACACTGAAGCTTTCTTT	CASSEKLMGMNTEAFF
.	TRBV18	.	TRBJ1-1	TGTGCCAGCTCACCCCAACAGGGTCGGAACACTGAAGCTTTCTTT	CASSPQQGRNTEAFF
.	TRBV5-1	.	TRBJ2-5	TGCGCCACCAGGGGGGGGACCGGGGAGACCCAGTACTTC	CATRGGTGETQYF
.	TRBV13	TRBD1	TRBJ1-1	TGTGCCAGCAGCTTAAACAGGGGGCGCGAAACTGAAGCTTTCTTT	CASSLNRGRETEAFF
.	TRBV18	TRBD1	TRBJ1-2	TGTGCCAGCTCACCGGACAGTCAACCAGGGGGCGGCTACACCTTC	CASSPDSQPGGGYTF
many	TRBV4-1	.	TRBJ2-2	TGCGCCAGCAGCCGGACAGTAAACACCGGGGAGCTGTTTTTT	CASSRTVNTGELFF
.	TRBV2	.	TRBJ2-1	TGTGCCAGCAGTGAAACTAGCTACAATGAGCAGTTCTTC	CASSETSYNEQFF
.	TRBV6-6	TRBD1	TRBJ1-2	TGTGCCAGCAATCTCCGGGACAGCGAATCTGAGAATTTC	CASNLRDSESENF